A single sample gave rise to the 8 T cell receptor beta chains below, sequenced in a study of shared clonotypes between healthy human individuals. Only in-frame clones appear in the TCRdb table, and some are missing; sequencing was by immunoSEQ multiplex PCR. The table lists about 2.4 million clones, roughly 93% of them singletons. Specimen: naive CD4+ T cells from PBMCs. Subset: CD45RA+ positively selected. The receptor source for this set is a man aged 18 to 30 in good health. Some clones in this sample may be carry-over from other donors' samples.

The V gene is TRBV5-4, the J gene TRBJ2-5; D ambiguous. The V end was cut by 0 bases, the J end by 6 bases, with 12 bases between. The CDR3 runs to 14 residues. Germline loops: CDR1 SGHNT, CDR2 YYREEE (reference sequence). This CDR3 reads CASSLARSSKTQYF. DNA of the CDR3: TGTGCCAGCAGCTTGGCCAGGAGTTCAAAGACCCAGTACTTC.

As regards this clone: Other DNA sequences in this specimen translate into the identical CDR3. CDR3 DNA: TGTGCCAGCAGCCTGGGACTAGCGGGACACAATGAGCAGTTCTTC. Its translation: CASSLGLAGHNEQFF. This sequence joins TRBV7-2 and TRBJ2-1; TRBD2 matches 13 bases. The CDR3 length is 15 residues. V dropped 5 bases and J dropped 5; count of bases not matched to a gene: 3. Germline loops: CDR1 SGHTA, CDR2 FQGNSA.

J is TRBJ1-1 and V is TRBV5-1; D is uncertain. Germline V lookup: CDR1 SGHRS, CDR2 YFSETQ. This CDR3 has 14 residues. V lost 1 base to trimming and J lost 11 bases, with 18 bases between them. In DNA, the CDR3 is TGCGCCAGCAGCTTGTCCCAACAGCGGGTAGGTGCTTTCTTT. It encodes CASSLSQQRVGAFF.

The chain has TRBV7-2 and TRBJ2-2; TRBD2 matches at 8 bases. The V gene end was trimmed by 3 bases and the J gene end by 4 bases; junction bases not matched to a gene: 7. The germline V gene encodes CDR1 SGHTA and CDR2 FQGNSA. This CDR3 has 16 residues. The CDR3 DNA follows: TGTGCCAGCAGCTTGAAGCGGGAGCTGGGCACCGGGGAGCTGTTTTTT. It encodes CASSLKRELGTGELFF.

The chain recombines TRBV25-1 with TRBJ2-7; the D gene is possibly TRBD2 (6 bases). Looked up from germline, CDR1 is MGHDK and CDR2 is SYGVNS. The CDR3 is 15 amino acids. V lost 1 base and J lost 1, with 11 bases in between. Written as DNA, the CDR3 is TGTGCCAGCAGTGAATTGGGGACTTCTTCCTACGAGCAGTACTTC. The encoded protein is CASSELGTSSYEQYF.

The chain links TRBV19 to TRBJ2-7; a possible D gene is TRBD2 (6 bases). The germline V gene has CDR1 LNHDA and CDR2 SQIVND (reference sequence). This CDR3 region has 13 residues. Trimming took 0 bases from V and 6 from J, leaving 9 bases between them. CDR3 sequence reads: CASSIERRGEQYF. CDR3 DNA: TGTGCCAGTAGTATAGAAAGGCGGGGCGAGCAGTACTTC. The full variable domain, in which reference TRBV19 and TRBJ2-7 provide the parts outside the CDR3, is DGGITQSPKYLFRKEGQNVTLSCEQNLNHDAMYWYRQDPGQGLRLIYYSQIVNDFQKGDIAEGYSVSREKKESFPLTVTSAQKNPTAFYLCASSIERRGEQYFGPGTRLTVT.

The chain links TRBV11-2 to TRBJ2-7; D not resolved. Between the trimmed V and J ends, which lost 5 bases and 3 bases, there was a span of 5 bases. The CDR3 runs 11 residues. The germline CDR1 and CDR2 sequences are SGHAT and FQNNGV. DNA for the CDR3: TGTGCCAGCAGCCAAGACTACGAGCAGTACTTC. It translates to CASSQDYEQYF.

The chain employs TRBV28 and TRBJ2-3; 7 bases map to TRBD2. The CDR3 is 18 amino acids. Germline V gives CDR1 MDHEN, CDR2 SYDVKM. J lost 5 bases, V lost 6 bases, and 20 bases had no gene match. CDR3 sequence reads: CASSSLGGRRGRGDTQYF. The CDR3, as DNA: TGTGCCAGCAGCTCGCTTGGCGGGCGTCGGGGGAGGGGAGATACGCAGTATTTT. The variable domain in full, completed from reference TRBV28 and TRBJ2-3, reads DVKVTQSSRYLVKRTGEKVFLECVQDMDHENMFWYRQDPGLGLRLIYFSYDVKMKEKGDIPEGYSVSREKKERFSLILESASTNQTSMYLCASSSLGGRRGRGDTQYFGPGTRLTVL.